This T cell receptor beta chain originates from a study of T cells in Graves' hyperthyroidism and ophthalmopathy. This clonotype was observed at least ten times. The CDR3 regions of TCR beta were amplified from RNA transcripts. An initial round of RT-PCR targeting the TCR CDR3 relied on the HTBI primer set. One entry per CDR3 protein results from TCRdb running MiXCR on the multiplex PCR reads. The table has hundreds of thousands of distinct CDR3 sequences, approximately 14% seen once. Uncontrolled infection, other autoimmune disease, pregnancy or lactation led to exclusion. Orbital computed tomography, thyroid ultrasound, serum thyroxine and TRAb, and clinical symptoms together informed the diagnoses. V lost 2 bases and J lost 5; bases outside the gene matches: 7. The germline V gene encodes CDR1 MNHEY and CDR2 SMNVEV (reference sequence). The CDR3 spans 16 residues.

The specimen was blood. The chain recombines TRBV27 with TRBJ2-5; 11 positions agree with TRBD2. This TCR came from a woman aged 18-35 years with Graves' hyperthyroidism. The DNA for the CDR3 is TGTGCCAGCAGTTTAGACCCTAGCGGGAGGCGGGAGACCCAGTACTTC. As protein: CASSLDPSGRRETQYF.